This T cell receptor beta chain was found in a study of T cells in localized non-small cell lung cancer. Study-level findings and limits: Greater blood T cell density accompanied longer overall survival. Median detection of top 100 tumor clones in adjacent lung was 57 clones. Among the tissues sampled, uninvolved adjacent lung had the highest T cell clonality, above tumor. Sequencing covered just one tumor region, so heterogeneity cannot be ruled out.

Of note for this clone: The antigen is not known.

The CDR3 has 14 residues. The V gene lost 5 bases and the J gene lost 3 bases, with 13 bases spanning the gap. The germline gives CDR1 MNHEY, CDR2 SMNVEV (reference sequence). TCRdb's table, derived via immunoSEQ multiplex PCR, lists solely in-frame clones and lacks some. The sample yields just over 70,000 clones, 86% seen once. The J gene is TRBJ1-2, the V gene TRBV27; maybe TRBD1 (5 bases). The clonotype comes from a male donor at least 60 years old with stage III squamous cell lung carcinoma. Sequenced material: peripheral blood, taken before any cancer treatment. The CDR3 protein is CASSAGSRDYGYTF. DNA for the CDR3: TGTGCCAGCAGTGCAGGGTCGAGGGACTATGGCTACACCTTC.